The 26 T cell receptor beta chains given below trace back to one sample, sequenced in a study of cytomegalovirus exposure and HLA in healthy donors. The PCR used 60 Vbeta and 13 Jbeta primers. The method was immunoSEQ multiplex PCR; TCRdb's version includes in-frame clones alone and lacks a portion of them. The data contain roughly 150,000 clones, around four fifths of them singletons. The sequenced sample was PBMCs. All receptors derive from a boy under 10 years old in good health and CMV-seronegative.

The chain joins TRBV30 to TRBJ1-1; possibly TRBD1 for D (6 bases). The CDR3 sequence is 12 residues long. V gave up 2 bases and J gave up 10 bases, with 14 bases separating them. Looked up from germline, CDR1 is GTSNPN and CDR2 is SVGIG (reference sequence). The CDR3 loop is CAWSSPGVGAFF. CDR3 nucleotides: TGTGCCTGGAGTTCTCCAGGGGTAGGAGCTTTCTTT.

The rearrangement links TRBV20-1 to TRBJ2-3; the D is unclear. The length of the CDR3 is 11 residues. Germline V gives CDR1 DFQATT, CDR2 SNEGSKA (reference sequence). DNA for the CDR3: TGCACTGCAAAGATAGCAGATACGCAGTATTTT. It encodes CTAKIADTQYF.

The chain carries TRBV29-1 and TRBJ1-1; 8 positions match TRBD1. Per the germline V gene, CDR1 is SQVTM and CDR2 is ANQGSEA. After removal of 7 bases from V and 5 bases from J, the junction contained 3 bases not matched to a gene. There are 11 residues in the CDR3. The CDR3 spells CSEDRETEAFF. CDR3 nucleotides: TGCAGCGAGGACAGGGAAACTGAAGCTTTCTTT.

The chain is built from TRBV5-5 and TRBJ1-1, with D possibly being TRBD1 (5 bases). The germline V and J ends were trimmed by 4 bases and 6 bases, with 16 bases remaining between them. The CDR3 is 14 residues long. CDR1 and CDR2 (germline): SGHKS, YYEKEE (reference sequence). The CDR3 nucleotides read TGTGCCAGCAGCGGGGGGACTCAATGGGCTGAAGCTTTCTTT. Translating it yields CASSGGTQWAEAFF.

This clone was recorded only once. This rearrangement joins TRBV15 to TRBJ1-3, with D possibly TRBD1 on 5 matching bases. Trimming removed 3 bases from V and 0 bases from J, with 6 bases in between. The CDR3 contains 14 residues. Germline CDR1 and CDR2: LNHNV and YYDKDF (reference sequence). CDR3 region: CATSRDISGNTIYF. The CDR3 DNA sequence: TGTGCCACCAGCAGGGACATCTCTGGAAACACCATATATTTT.

The rearrangement uses TRBV28 and TRBJ1-5; 10 bases align to TRBD1. Germline lookup yields CDR1 MDHEN and CDR2 SYDVKM. The CDR3 spans 13 residues. J lost 7 bases, V lost 9 bases, and 6 bases had no gene match. The CDR3 bases are TGTGCCAGTCACGGGACAGGGGTCCAGCCCCAGCATTTT. Its translation is CASHGTGVQPQHF.

CDR3 coding DNA: TGTGCCAGGGTCGAGGTAGCGGGGGGCTCTGGGGCCAACGTCCTGACTTTC. Translation: CARVEVAGGSGANVLTF. The V call is TRBV19, the J call TRBJ2-6; 10 nucleotides align to TRBD2. The J segment lost 0 bases and the V segment lost 9 bases, leaving 8 bases of the junction unmatched. Germline CDR1 reads LNHDA; CDR2 reads SQIVND (reference sequence). This CDR3 spans 17 amino acids.

Only a few counts were recorded for this clone. For the CDR3, the DNA is TGTGCCAGCAGCTTGGCTAGCGGGAGCACAGATACGCAGTATTTT. This gives the protein CASSLASGSTDTQYF. This chain connects TRBV5-4 to TRBJ2-3, with 8 nucleotides matching TRBD2. Per the germline V gene, CDR1 is SGHNT and CDR2 is YYREEE (reference sequence). V shed 0 bases, J shed 0 bases, and the junction held 0 bases outside the gene matches. CDR3 length equals 15 residues.

The chain has TRBV7-6 and TRBJ2-3; a weak D match, TRBD2 (5 bases). The CDR3 covers 16 residues. The V end lost 5 bases, the J end lost 8 bases, and 23 bases lay between the germline ends. The germline V gene has CDR1 SGHVS and CDR2 FNYEAQ. CDR3 nucleotides: TGTGCCAGCAGCCCAGTTAGCTCGGCCGGTACTAGTACGCAGTATTTT. The encoded protein is CASSPVSSAGTSTQYF.

This rearrangement joins TRBV19 to TRBJ2-3; 7 bases line up with TRBD1. The CDR3 runs to 14 residues. V shed 3 bases, J shed 3 bases, and the junction held 3 bases outside the gene matches. Looked up from germline, CDR1 is LNHDA and CDR2 is SQIVND (reference sequence). In DNA, the CDR3 is TGTGCCAGTAGTATTGCGACAGGGACAGATACGCAGTATTTT. This translates into CASSIATGTDTQYF.

This clone appeared a few times. This chain links TRBV19 with TRBJ1-2, with D possibly matching TRBD1 (5 bases). The V end lost 2 bases, the J end lost 6 bases, and 13 bases lay between the germline ends. Germline V CDR1 and CDR2: LNHDA, SQIVND (reference sequence). The CDR3 totals 14 residues. The CDR3 nucleotides are TGTGCCAGTAGTATAAGCAGGGTTACGGATGGCTACACCTTC. Its translation: CASSISRVTDGYTF.

This clone was seen once. The genes are TRBV11-2 and TRBJ1-2, with 11 bases that match TRBD1. There are 16 residues in the CDR3. The germline V gene encodes CDR1 SGHAT and CDR2 FQNNGV. With V trimmed by 5 bases and J by 2 bases, 7 bases remained unmatched. CDR3 region: CASSPDRGRLNYGYTF. The CDR3 region has the DNA TGTGCCAGCAGCCCGGACAGGGGGCGCCTCAACTATGGCTACACCTTC.

This clone was found once. The V call is TRBV7-6, the J call TRBJ2-2; D is uncertain. The germline V gene encodes CDR1 SGHVS and CDR2 FNYEAQ. V lost 5 bases, J lost 1 base, and 8 bases lay in between. The CDR3 totals 14 residues. The CDR3, as DNA: TGTGCCAGCAGCGTCCGTTTGAACACCGGGGAGCTGTTTTTT. Translating gives CASSVRLNTGELFF.

The J gene is TRBJ1-2, the V gene TRBV9, with 9 bases fitting TRBD1. V was clipped by 2 bases and J by 5 bases; unmatched bases: 4. Germline CDR1 is SGDLS and CDR2 is YYNGEE. The CDR3 sequence is 14 residues long. CDR3 residues: CASSVGTGLYGYTF. For the CDR3, the DNA is TGTGCCAGCAGCGTCGGGACAGGGTTATATGGCTACACCTTC. Drawing the rest from reference TRBV9 and TRBJ1-2, the complete variable domain is DSGVTQTPKHLITATGQRVTLRCSPRSGDLSVYWYQQSLDQGLQFLIQYYNGEERAKGNILERFSAQQFPDLHSELNLSSLELGDSALYFCASSVGTGLYGYTFGSGTRLTVV.

This clone was seen just once. The rearrangement links TRBV4-3 to TRBJ1-2; TRBD1 aligns across 7 bases. The germline V gene encodes CDR1 LGHNA and CDR2 YSLEER. The CDR3 spans 14 residues. The ends lost 1 base at V and 2 bases at J; junction bases unmatched: 1. In nucleotides, the CDR3 is TGCGCCAGCAGCCAAGGGACAGGCAACTATGGCTACACCTTC. This translates into CASSQGTGNYGYTF.

This clone was seen just once. The V and J genes are TRBV6-5 and TRBJ1-1; 8 bases fit TRBD1. Germline-derived CDR1 and CDR2 are MNHEY and SVGAGI. V shed 4 bases and J 6 bases; nucleotides not matched to a gene: 7. The CDR3 extends over 14 amino acids. DNA for the CDR3: TGTGCCAGCAGTTTCGGACAGGGCGTCGCTGAAGCTTTCTTT. Translating it yields CASSFGQGVAEAFF.

This clone was observed a handful of times. The chain couples TRBV2 to TRBJ1-1; D unclear. The CDR3 runs 13 residues. V was pared by 4 bases and J by 3 bases, with 9 bases between. CDR1 and CDR2 from the germline V gene are SNHLY and FYNNEI. The CDR3 DNA reads TGTGCCAGCAGTGGTGTACAGTACACTGAAGCTTTCTTT. It encodes CASSGVQYTEAFF.

The V call is TRBV21-1, the J call TRBJ2-5; the table's D call TRBD2 went unverified against the DNA. TRBV21-1 is a pseudogene locus. The CDR3 runs 16 residues. CDR3 protein: CASSTPREEGQETQYF. The DNA of the CDR3 is TGTGCCAGCAGCACGCCCAGGGAGGAAGGCCAAGAGACCCAGTACTTC.

The rearrangement uses TRBV29-1 and TRBJ2-1, with 9 bases matching TRBD2. Germline V gives CDR1 SQVTM, CDR2 ANQGSEA. Trimming took 4 bases from V and 4 from J; bases not matched to a gene: 14. The CDR3 totals 17 residues. The CDR3 bases are TGCAGCGTTGTTGGAACCGCCGGGACTAGCAGATACAATGAGCAGTTCTTC. It is translated as CSVVGTAGTSRYNEQFF.

In its sample, this clone was seen once. The CDR3 bases are TGTGCCTGGAGTCGGTCCCGGACAGGGCGATACAATGAGCAGTTCTTC. The encoded protein is CAWSRSRTGRYNEQFF. The V and J genes are TRBV30 and TRBJ2-1, with TRBD1 matching 8 bases. V lost 2 bases and J lost 4; bases outside the gene matches: 10. The CDR3 has 16 amino acids. CDR1 is GTSNPN, CDR2 SVGIG, per germline (reference sequence).

In this sample, this clone turned up once. The rearrangement joins TRBV29-1 to TRBJ2-1, with TRBD1 as a possible D gene (5 bases). Germline V gene sequence: CDR1 SQVTM, CDR2 ANQGSEA. The CDR3 covers 14 residues. Between the trimmed V and J ends, which lost 4 bases and 4 bases, there was a span of 14 bases. The CDR3 coding sequence is TGCAGCGTTGGGAAGTCGTCAGGGTACAATGAGCAGTTCTTC. Protein: CSVGKSSGYNEQFF.

The chain links TRBV29-1 to TRBJ2-1; 12 positions agree with TRBD2. This CDR3 has 15 amino acids. Losses at the gene ends were 1 base for V and 7 bases for J; bases not matched to a gene: 5. Per germline, CDR1 SQVTM and CDR2 ANQGSEA. Here the CDR3 DNA reads TGCAGCGTTGAAGCGGGACTAGCGGGTTCAAATGAGCAGTTCTTC. This encodes CSVEAGLAGSNEQFF.

The chain has TRBV5-8 and TRBJ1-3; D unclear. CDR3 length equals 12 residues. Trimming took off 4 bases at V and 2 bases at J, with 4 bases between the two ends. The V gene's germline CDR1 is SGHTS and CDR2 YDEGEE. CDR3 residues: CASSQTGNTIYF. CDR3 DNA: TGTGCCAGCAGCCAGACTGGAAACACCATATATTTT.

V is TRBV2 and J is TRBJ2-1; a possible D gene is TRBD2 (5 bases). The V and J ends lost 6 bases and 6 bases respectively, with 12 bases between them. The CDR3 loop spans 13 amino acids. Germline assignment: CDR1 SNHLY and CDR2 FYNNEI. The DNA for the CDR3 is TGTGCCAGCAGCCGCCGGGATTTCAATGAGCAGTTCTTC. Its translation is CASSRRDFNEQFF. The entire variable domain, with the rest obtained from reference TRBV2 and TRBJ2-1, is as follows: EPEVTQTPSHQVTQMGQEVILRCVPISNHLYFYWYRQILGQKVEFLVSFYNNEISEKSEIFDDQFSVERPDGSNFTLKIRSTKLEDSAMYFCASSRRDFNEQFFGPGTRLTVL.

This rearrangement joins TRBV4-1 to TRBJ2-1; D is uncertain. Germline V gives CDR1 MGHRA, CDR2 YSYEKL. The germline V and J ends were trimmed by 0 bases and 7 bases, with 7 bases remaining between them. The CDR3 consists of 13 residues. CDR3 residues: CASSQDPENEQFF. CDR3 bases: TGCGCCAGCAGCCAAGATCCCGAGAATGAGCAGTTCTTC.

The rearrangement joins TRBV7-8 to TRBJ1-1; 7 positions match TRBD1. Germline lookup yields CDR1 SGHVS and CDR2 FQNEAQ. This CDR3 comprises 14 residues. Trimming removed 1 base from V and 2 bases from J; junction bases left unmatched: 1. The DNA for the CDR3 is TGTGCCAGCAGCTTAGAGGGGGCAAACACTGAAGCTTTCTTT. Residues: CASSLEGANTEAFF.